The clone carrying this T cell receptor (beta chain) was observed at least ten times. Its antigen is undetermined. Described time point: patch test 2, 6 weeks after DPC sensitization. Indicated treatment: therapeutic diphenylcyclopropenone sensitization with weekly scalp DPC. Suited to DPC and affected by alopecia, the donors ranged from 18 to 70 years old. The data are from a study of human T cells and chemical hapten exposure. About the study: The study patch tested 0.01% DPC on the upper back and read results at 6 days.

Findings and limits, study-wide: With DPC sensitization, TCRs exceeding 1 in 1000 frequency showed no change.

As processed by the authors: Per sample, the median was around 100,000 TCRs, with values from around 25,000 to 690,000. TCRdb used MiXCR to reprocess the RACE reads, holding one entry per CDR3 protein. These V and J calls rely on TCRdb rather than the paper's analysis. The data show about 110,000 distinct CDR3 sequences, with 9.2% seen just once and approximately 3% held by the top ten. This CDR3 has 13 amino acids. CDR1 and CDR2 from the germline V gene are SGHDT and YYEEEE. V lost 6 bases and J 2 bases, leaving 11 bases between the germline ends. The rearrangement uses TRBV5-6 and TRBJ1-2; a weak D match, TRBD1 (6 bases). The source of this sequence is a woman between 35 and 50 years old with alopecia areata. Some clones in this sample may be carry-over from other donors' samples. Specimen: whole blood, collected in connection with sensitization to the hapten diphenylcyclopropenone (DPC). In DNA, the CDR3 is TGTGCCAGCACCTTAGGACAGAACTATGGCTACACCTTC. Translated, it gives CASTLGQNYGYTF.